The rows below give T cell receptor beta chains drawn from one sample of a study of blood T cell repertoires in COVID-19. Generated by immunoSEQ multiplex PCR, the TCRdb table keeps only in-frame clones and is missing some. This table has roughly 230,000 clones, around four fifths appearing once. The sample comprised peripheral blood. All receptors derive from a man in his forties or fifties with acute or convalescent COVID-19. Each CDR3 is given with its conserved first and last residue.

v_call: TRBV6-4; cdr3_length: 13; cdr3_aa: CASSVAGGNEQFF
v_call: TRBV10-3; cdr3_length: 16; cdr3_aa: CAISGRTSGSMETQYF
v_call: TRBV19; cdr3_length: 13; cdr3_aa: CATGSLSYNEQFF
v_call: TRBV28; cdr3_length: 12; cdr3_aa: CASSGRAYEQYF
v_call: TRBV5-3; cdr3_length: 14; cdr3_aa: CARKIGLAENIQYF
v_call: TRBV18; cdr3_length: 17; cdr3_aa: CASSPGAGTSGSNEQFF
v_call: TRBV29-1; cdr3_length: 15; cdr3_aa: CSVGPPQGVLMEGTF
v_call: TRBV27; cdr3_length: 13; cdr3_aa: CASSFTSRFEQYF
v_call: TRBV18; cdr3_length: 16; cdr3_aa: CASSPMSQGASYEQYF
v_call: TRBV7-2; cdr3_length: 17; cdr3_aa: CASSFDPRGQWNEKLFF
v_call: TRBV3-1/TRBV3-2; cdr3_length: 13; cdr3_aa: CASSSQQQGKQFF
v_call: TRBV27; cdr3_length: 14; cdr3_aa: CASSFFGRAFEQYF
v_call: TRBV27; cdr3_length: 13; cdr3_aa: CAVRTSGSYEQYF
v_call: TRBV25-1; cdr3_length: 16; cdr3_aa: CASREGEGFGNTEAFF
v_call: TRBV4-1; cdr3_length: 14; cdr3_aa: CASSQGFENNEQYF
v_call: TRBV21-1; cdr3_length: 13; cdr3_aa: CASSNHTTFPLHF
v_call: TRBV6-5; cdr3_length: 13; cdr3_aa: CASSYGGVYGYTF
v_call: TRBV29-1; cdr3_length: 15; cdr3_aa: CSVRHDRGGAGELFF
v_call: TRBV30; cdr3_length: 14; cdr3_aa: CAWSKTGTAYGYTF
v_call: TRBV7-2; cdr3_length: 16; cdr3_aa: CASSWASGSPGNEQFF
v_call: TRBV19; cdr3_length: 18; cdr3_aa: CASSIQSPTSGSSVVQYF
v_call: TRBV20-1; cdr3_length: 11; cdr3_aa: CSAPVGYGYTF
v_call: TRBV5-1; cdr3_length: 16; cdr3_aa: CASSRRTGSTQETQYF
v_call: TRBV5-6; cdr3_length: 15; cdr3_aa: CASSFRDREGYGYTF
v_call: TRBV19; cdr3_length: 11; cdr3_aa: CASSIGSLLHF
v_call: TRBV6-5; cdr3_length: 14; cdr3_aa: CASRIAGGTGELFF
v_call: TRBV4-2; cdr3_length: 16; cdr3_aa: CASSRLAEDLDEKLFF
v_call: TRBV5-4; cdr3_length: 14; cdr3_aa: CASSLDSNRGDYTF
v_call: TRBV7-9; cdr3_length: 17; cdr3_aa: CASSPLTPGTENYGYTF
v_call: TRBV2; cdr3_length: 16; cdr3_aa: CASSAAGQGDQYEQYF
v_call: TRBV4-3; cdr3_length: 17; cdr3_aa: CASSQGPLPKGGNEQFF
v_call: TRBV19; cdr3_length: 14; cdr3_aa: CASSDRDRVYEQYF
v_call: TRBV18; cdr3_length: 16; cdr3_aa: CASSRDTLSSGNTIYF
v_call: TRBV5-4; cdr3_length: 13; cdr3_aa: CASSFPGSYEQYF
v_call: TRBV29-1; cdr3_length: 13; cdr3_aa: CSVVARAGDTQYF
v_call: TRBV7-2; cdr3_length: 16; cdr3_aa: CASSRRGGINTGELFF
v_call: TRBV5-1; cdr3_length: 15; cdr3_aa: CASSLDRPTGNTLHF
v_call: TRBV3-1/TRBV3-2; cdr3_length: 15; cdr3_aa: CASSQGQGKGYGYTF